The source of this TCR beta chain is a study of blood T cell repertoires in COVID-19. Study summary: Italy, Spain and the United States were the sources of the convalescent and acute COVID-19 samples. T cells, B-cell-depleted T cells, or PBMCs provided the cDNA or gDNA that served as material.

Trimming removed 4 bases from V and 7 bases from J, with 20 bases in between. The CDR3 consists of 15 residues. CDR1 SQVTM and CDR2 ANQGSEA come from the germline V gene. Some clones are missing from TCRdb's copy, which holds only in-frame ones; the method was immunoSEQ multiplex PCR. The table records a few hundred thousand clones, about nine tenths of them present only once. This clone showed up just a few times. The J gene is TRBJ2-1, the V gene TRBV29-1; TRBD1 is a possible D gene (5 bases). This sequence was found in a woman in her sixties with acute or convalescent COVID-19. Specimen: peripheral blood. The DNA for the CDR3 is TGCAGCGTTGTAGGCCAGGGTACACAGAGGAATGAGCAGTTCTTC. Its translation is CSVVGQGTQRNEQFF.